The clone carrying this T cell receptor (beta chain) was seen a handful of times. The antigen remains unidentified. This specimen comes from a study of T cell repertoires in cytomegalovirus infection. V was clipped by 6 bases and J by 8 bases, with 13 bases between them. Looked up from germline, CDR1 is MGHDK and CDR2 is SYGVNS. The length of the CDR3 is 12 residues. TCRdb re-called the reads with MiXCR, one entry per CDR3 protein. The data show roughly 860,000 distinct CDR3 sequences, with over 25% seen just once and under 15% held by the top ten. General study findings and limits: Cumulated frequencies of public TCR beta families served to identify carriers of CMV plus the relevant HLA.

This sample comprised cultured CD8+ T cells from PBMCs, obtained from culture after CMV antigen stimulation. The chain links TRBV25-1 to TRBJ1-2; D remains unclear. The clonotype was recovered from a human donor in good health (CMV status not recorded). Some clones in this sample may be carry-over from other donors' samples. The CDR3 bases are TGTGCCAGCAGCCCTGACGGGGTCGGCTACACCTTC. Protein: CASSPDGVGYTF.